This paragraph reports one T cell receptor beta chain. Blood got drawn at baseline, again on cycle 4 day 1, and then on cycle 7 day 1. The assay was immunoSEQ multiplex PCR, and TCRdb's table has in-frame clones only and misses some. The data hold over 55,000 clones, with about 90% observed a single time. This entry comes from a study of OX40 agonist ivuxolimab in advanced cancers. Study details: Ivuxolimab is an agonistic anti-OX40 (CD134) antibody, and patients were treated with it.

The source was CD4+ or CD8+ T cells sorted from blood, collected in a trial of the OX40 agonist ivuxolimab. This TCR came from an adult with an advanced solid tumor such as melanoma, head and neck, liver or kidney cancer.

The CDR3 nucleotides read TGTGCCAGCAGCGTAGCAGGGTACAATGAGCAGTTCTTC. Translation: CASSVAGYNEQFF. This rearrangement joins TRBV9 to TRBJ2-1; D possibly corresponds to TRBD1 (5 bases). Germline values: CDR1 SGDLS, CDR2 YYNGEE. This CDR3 has 13 amino acids. With 0 bases removed from V and 4 bases from J, the gap between germline ends came to 5 bases.